Only one count was recorded for the clone carrying this T cell receptor beta chain. A read error is possible here, since a much larger clone lies one base away. The data belong to a study of shared clonotypes between healthy human individuals. Measured with immunoSEQ multiplex PCR; TCRdb has only the in-frame clones, and not every one. The top ten hold 10% to 15% of the sample, which has some 470,000 clones, around 78% seen once. Trimming cost V 4 bases and J 8 bases, with 14 bases left between them. The CDR3 sequence is 12 residues long. Germline CDR1 GTSNPN, CDR2 SVGIG (reference sequence). The clonotype originates from a woman aged 35 to 49 in good health. Some clones in this sample may be carry-over from other donors' samples. The chain has TRBV30 and TRBJ1-2; a possible D gene is TRBD1 (5 bases). Sequencing was performed on PBMCs. CDR3 region: CAWKNGGVGYTF. DNA for the CDR3: TGTGCCTGGAAAAATGGGGGGGTAGGCTACACCTTC. Complete variable domain (other parts from reference TRBV30 and TRBJ1-2): SQTIHQWPATLVQPVGSPLSLECTVEGTSNPNLYWYRQAAGRGLQLLFYSVGIGQISSEVPQNLSASRPQDRQFILSSKKLLLSDSGFYLCAWKNGGVGYTFGSGTRLTVV.